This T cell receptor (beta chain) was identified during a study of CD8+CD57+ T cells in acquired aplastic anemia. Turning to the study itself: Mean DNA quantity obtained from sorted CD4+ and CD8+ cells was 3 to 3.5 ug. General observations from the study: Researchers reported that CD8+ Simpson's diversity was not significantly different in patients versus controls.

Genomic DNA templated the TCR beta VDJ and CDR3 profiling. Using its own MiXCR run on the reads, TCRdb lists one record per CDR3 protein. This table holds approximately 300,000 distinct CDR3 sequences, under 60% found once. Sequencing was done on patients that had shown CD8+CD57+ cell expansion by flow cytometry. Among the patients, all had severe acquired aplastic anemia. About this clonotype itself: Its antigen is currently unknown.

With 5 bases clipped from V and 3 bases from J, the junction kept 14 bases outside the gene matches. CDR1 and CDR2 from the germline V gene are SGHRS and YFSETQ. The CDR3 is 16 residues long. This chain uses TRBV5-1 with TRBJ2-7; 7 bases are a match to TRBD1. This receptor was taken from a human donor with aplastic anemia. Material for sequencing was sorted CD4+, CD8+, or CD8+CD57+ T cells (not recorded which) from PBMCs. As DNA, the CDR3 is TGCGCCAGCAGTCCCCCCTTAGGGGACAGAAGCTACGAGCAGTACTTC. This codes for CASSPPLGDRSYEQYF. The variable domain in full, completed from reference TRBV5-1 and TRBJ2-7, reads KAGVTQTPRYLIKTRGQQVTLSCSPISGHRSVSWYQQTPGQGLQFLFEYFSETQRNKGNFPGRFSGRQFSNSRSEMNVSTLELGDSALYLCASSPPLGDRSYEQYFGPGTRLTVT.